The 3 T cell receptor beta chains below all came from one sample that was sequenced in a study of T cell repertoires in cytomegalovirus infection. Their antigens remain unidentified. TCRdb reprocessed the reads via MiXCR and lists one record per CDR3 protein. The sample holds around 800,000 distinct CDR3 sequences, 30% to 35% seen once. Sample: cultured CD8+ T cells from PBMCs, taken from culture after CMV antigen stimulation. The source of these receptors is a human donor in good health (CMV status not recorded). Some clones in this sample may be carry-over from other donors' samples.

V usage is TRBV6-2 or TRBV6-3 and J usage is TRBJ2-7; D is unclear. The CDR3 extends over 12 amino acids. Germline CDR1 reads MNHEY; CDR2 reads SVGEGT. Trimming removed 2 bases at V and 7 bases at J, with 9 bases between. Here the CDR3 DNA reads TGTGCCAGCAGTTACCGTGGAAGGGAGCAGTACGTC. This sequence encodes CASSYRGREQYV.

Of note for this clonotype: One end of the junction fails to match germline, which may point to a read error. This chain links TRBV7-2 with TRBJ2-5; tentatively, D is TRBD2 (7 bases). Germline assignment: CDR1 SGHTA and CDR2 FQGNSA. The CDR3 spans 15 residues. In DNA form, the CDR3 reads TGTGCCAGCAGGTTAGGGGGGGGGGTGGGTGAGACCCAGTACTTC. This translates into CASRLGGGVGETQYF.

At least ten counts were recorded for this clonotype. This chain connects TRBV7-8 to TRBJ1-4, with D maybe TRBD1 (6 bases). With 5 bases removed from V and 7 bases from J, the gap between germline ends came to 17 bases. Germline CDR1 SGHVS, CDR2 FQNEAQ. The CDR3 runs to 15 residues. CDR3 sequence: CASSQETGRREKLFF. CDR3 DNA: TGTGCCAGCAGCCAAGAGACAGGCAGACGTGAAAAACTGTTTTTT.